These 27 T cell receptor beta chains share one sample of origin, sequenced in a study of blood T cell repertoires in COVID-19. Sequencing used immunoSEQ multiplex PCR; TCRdb keeps in-frame clones, though not all of them. The sample has about 320,000 clones, about nine tenths seen once; the top ten hold roughly 2.5%. Input material: PBMCs or T cells enriched from blood (not recorded which). These receptors were obtained from a man in his sixties who had recovered from COVID-19.

The chain links TRBV10-3 to TRBJ2-2, with TRBD2 matching 14 bases. There are 14 residues in the CDR3. Germline V gene data show CDR1 as ENHRY and CDR2 as SYGVKD. Trimming cost V 7 bases and J 7 bases; bases outside gene matches: 2. Written as DNA, the CDR3 is TGTGCCATCAAGGGACTAGCGGGAGACGGGGAGCTGTTTTTT. Amino acids: CAIKGLAGDGELFF.

This chain uses TRBV4-3 with TRBJ2-7; 10 bases map to TRBD1. Germline V gene lookup returns CDR1 LGHNA and CDR2 YSLEER. V gave up 0 bases and J gave up 6 bases; unmatched junction bases: 8. CDR3 length: 16 residues. CDR3 protein: CASSQDGRTGGGEQYF. The CDR3 DNA follows: TGCGCCAGCAGCCAAGATGGTCGGACAGGGGGAGGCGAGCAGTACTTC.

This clone came up once. Here the CDR3 reads CASSFMLGARGNTIYF. The CDR3 region has the DNA TGTGCCAGCAGTTTTATGCTTGGGGCGAGGGGAAACACCATATATTTT. The chain links TRBV27 to TRBJ1-3, with a tentative D call TRBD1 (5 bases). The germline CDR1 and CDR2 sequences are MNHEY and SMNVEV (reference sequence). The V end was cut by 3 bases, the J end by 4 bases, with 16 bases between. The CDR3 runs 16 residues.

A few counts support this clone. The chain is built from TRBV7-9 and TRBJ2-3; 7 bases are shared with TRBD2. The CDR3 consists of 15 residues. Germline V gene data show CDR1 as SEHNR and CDR2 as FQNEAQ (reference sequence). J lost 4 bases, V lost 3 bases, and 7 bases had no gene match. The CDR3 is CASSLGGVTADTQYF. The CDR3 nucleotides are TGTGCCAGCAGCTTGGGGGGGGTCACCGCAGATACGCAGTATTTT.

About this clone itself: At the DNA level, this CDR3 is encoded by other sequences in the same sample as well. V usage is TRBV5-1 and J usage is TRBJ1-1; 10 bases match TRBD1. Germline CDR1 SGHRS, CDR2 YFSETQ. Trimming at V came to 0 bases and at J to 5 bases, leaving 7 bases not matched to a gene. CDR3 length equals 16 residues. In nucleotides, the CDR3 is TGCGCCAGCAGCTTGGGACAGGGGGCCGTGTCTACTGAAGCTTTCTTT. Translating gives CASSLGQGAVSTEAFF.

This chain joins TRBV7-8 and TRBJ2-7; weak D call: TRBD1 (6 bases). CDR3 length equals 17 residues. CDR1 and CDR2 from the germline V gene are SGHVS and FQNEAQ. The V end was cut by 1 base, the J end by 0 bases, with 16 bases between. This CDR3 is CASSLGYPGASSYEQYF. In DNA form, the CDR3 reads TGTGCCAGCAGCTTAGGTTACCCAGGGGCGAGCTCCTACGAGCAGTACTTC.

The chain joins TRBV6-6 to TRBJ1-4; 9 bases map to TRBD1. The CDR3 runs to 15 residues. Germline loops: CDR1 MNHNY, CDR2 SVGAGI (reference sequence). The V gene end was trimmed by 2 bases and the J gene end by 8 bases; junction bases not matched to a gene: 6. This chain's CDR3 is CASSYGGQGGEKLFF. CDR3 in DNA: TGTGCCAGCAGTTACGGGGGACAGGGCGGCGAAAAACTGTTTTTT.

The chain carries TRBV7-9 and TRBJ2-2; 7 bases map to TRBD1. V lost 1 base to trimming and J lost 7 bases; unmatched junction nucleotides: 6. Germline CDR1 is SEHNR and CDR2 is FQNEAQ (reference sequence). The CDR3 loop spans 15 amino acids. The CDR3 loop is CASSLVRGLDGELFF. The CDR3 nucleotides are TGTGCCAGCAGCTTAGTAAGGGGGCTCGACGGGGAGCTGTTTTTT.

The rearrangement links TRBV30 to TRBJ2-2, with TRBD2 identical over 14 bases. From germline, CDR1 is GTSNPN and CDR2 SVGIG (reference sequence). The CDR3 length is 19 residues. The V and J ends lost 0 bases and 6 bases, in that order; junction bases with no gene match: 12. The CDR3 protein is CAWSVGLAGGQLSAGELFF. CDR3 DNA sequence: TGTGCCTGGAGTGTAGGACTAGCGGGAGGCCAACTATCGGCCGGGGAGCTGTTTTTT.

This chain uses TRBV6-1 with TRBJ2-5, with TRBD1 matching 7 bases. Germline loops: CDR1 MNHNS, CDR2 SASEGT. V trimming: 2 bases; J trimming: 3 bases; junction bases outside the gene matches: 9. This CDR3 contains 16 residues. The CDR3 nucleotides read TGTGCCAGCAGTGAATTTAAGGGGGCGCTGGAAGAGACCCAGTACTTC. Translating gives CASSEFKGALEETQYF.

The rearrangement joins TRBV11-3 to TRBJ2-7; D uncertain. Between the trimmed V and J ends, which lost 5 bases and 0 bases, there was a span of 14 bases. Germline V gives CDR1 SGHNT, CDR2 YENEEA. The CDR3 runs to 15 residues. The CDR3 DNA is TGTGCCAGCAGCCCCTCCGCACTCATCTCCTACGAGCAGTACTTC. Its protein product is CASSPSALISYEQYF.

The V and J genes are TRBV5-6 and TRBJ1-2, with D possibly TRBD1 on 5 matching bases. CDR1 and CDR2 from the germline V gene are SGHDT and YYEEEE. CDR3 size: 15 residues. Trimming removed 1 base from V and 4 bases from J, with 14 bases in between. The CDR3 DNA follows: TGTGCCAGCAGCTTGTGGACCAGGGCCCTCTATGGCTACACCTTC. Its translation: CASSLWTRALYGYTF.

This rearrangement joins TRBV7-8 to TRBJ2-5; possibly TRBD1 for D (5 bases). CDR1 is SGHVS, CDR2 FQNEAQ, per germline. This CDR3 comprises 13 residues. V was clipped by 7 bases and J by 5 bases, with 14 bases between them. Here the CDR3 DNA reads TGTGCCAGCAACAATGGGGCGGCGGAGACCCAGTACTTC. Its protein product is CASNNGAAETQYF.

CDR3 loop: CASSLDSEAFF. The CDR3 DNA reads as TGCGCCAGCAGCTTGGACAGTGAAGCTTTCTTT. The chain has TRBV5-1 and TRBJ1-1, with D unresolved. Germline V CDR1 and CDR2: SGHRS, YFSETQ. The V and J ends lost 0 bases and 7 bases respectively, with 4 bases between them. CDR3 length: 11 residues.

This chain connects TRBV30 to TRBJ2-2, with TRBD2 matching over 12 bases. CDR1 GTSNPN and CDR2 SVGIG come from the germline V gene (reference sequence). This CDR3 has 15 residues. V trimming: 2 bases; J trimming: 6 bases; junction bases outside the gene matches: 4. CDR3 sequence reads: CAWSTRTSGAGELFF. CDR3 in DNA: TGTGCCTGGAGTACTCGGACTAGCGGGGCCGGGGAGCTGTTTTTT. Full variable domain (remainder filled in from reference TRBV30 and TRBJ2-2): SQTIHQWPATLVQPVGSPLSLECTVEGTSNPNLYWYRQAAGRGLQLLFYSVGIGQISSEVPQNLSASRPQDRQFILSSKKLLLSDSGFYLCAWSTRTSGAGELFFGEGSRLTVL.

This clone has more than one count but fewer than ten. This chain links TRBV12-5 with TRBJ2-5; no firm D call. V lost 4 bases and J lost 4, with 16 bases in between. The CDR3 spans 15 residues. Germline CDR1 and CDR2: LGHNT and FRNRAP. This CDR3 is CASGYAPPGPETQYF. CDR3 DNA sequence: TGTGCTAGTGGTTACGCCCCACCGGGTCCAGAGACCCAGTACTTC.

The chain employs TRBV19 and TRBJ2-7, with D hard to call. Germline lookup yields CDR1 LNHDA and CDR2 SQIVND (reference sequence). Trimming shortened V by 2 bases and J by 3 bases, and 11 bases separated the two germline ends. CDR3 size: 14 residues. CDR3 sequence: CASSIRNSFYEQYF. The CDR3 DNA sequence: TGTGCCAGTAGTATACGAAACAGCTTCTACGAGCAGTACTTC.

V is TRBV5-1 and J is TRBJ2-3, with 12 positions matching TRBD1. Looked up from germline, CDR1 is SGHRS and CDR2 is YFSETQ. The CDR3 runs to 17 residues. With 4 bases clipped from V and 4 bases from J, the junction kept 10 bases outside the gene matches. The CDR3 reads CASSTGTGGVGADTQYF. Written as DNA, the CDR3 is TGCGCCAGCAGCACCGGGACAGGGGGCGTCGGAGCAGATACGCAGTATTTT.

The chain uses TRBV7-2 and TRBJ1-2; D is ambiguous. This CDR3 has 15 amino acids. Trimming left V 1 base short and J 3 bases short, with 12 bases between. The germline gives CDR1 SGHTA, CDR2 FQGNSA. The DNA for the CDR3 is TGTGCCAGCAGCTTAGGGGGAGGGATCGACTATGGCTACACCTTC. Translating gives CASSLGGGIDYGYTF.

The rearrangement joins TRBV7-9 to TRBJ2-1, with 9 bases aligning to TRBD2. The CDR3 loop spans 14 amino acids. Germline-derived CDR1 and CDR2 are SEHNR and FQNEAQ (reference sequence). The V gene end was trimmed by 5 bases and the J gene end by 7 bases; junction bases not matched to a gene: 6. The CDR3 protein is CASSTKAGGNEQFF. CDR3 nucleotide sequence: TGTGCCAGCAGCACCAAGGCGGGGGGGAATGAGCAGTTCTTC.

This clone was observed at least ten times. As DNA, the CDR3 is TGTGCCAGAGGAAGGGACTTTAATTCACCCCTCCACTTT. It translates to CARGRDFNSPLHF. This chain links TRBV30 with TRBJ1-6; D perhaps matches TRBD1 (5 bases). The CDR3 has 13 amino acids. CDR1 is GTSNPN, CDR2 SVGIG, per germline (reference sequence). Trimming took off 8 bases at V and 6 bases at J, with 14 bases between the two ends.

CDR3 loop: CAWSMTGDTEAFF. Here the CDR3 DNA reads TGTGCCTGGAGTATGACAGGGGACACTGAAGCTTTCTTT. V usage is TRBV30 and J usage is TRBJ1-1, with 8 bases aligning to TRBD1. Trimming took 2 bases from V and 3 from J; bases not matched to a gene: 2. This CDR3 spans 13 amino acids. Per the germline V gene, CDR1 is GTSNPN and CDR2 is SVGIG (reference sequence).

The V call is TRBV7-3, the J call TRBJ1-1; TRBD1 is a possible D gene (5 bases). The CDR3 has 12 residues. The germline CDR1 and CDR2 sequences are SGHTA and FQGTGA. Trimming cost V 4 bases and J 12 bases, with 15 bases left between them. The CDR3 DNA is TGTGCCAGCAGCTCCGGGACTGCGAAGACTTTCTTT. It is translated as CASSSGTAKTFF.

The genes are TRBV19 and TRBJ2-6, with TRBD2 as a possible D gene (5 bases). Trimming stripped 6 bases from V and 4 bases from J, with 13 bases between. Germline V gene sequence: CDR1 LNHDA, CDR2 SQIVND (reference sequence). This CDR3 region has 15 residues. The CDR3 nucleotides read TGTGCCAGTAGACAAGATAGCGCCGGGGCCAACGTCCTGACTTTC. Its translation: CASRQDSAGANVLTF.

The chain uses TRBV11-2 and TRBJ1-4; 8 bases match TRBD1. Germline lookup yields CDR1 SGHAT and CDR2 FQNNGV. The CDR3 sequence is 16 residues long. Trimming took 6 bases from V and 0 from J; bases not matched to a gene: 6. The CDR3 sequence is CASSSLQGATNEKLFF. The DNA for the CDR3 is TGTGCCAGCAGTTCACTACAGGGGGCAACTAATGAAAAACTGTTTTTT.

The gene calls are TRBV18 and TRBJ1-3; D call uncertain. This CDR3 contains 16 residues. Germline V gives CDR1 KGHSH, CDR2 LQKENI. V lost 2 bases, J lost 1 base, and 12 bases lay in between. The DNA of the CDR3 is TGTGCCAGCTCACCAGCGGAGAGAATTTCTGGAAACACCATATATTTT. Encoded protein: CASSPAERISGNTIYF.

This clone was detected once. This rearrangement joins TRBV4-1 to TRBJ1-4; maybe TRBD1 (6 bases). Trimming removed 2 bases from V and 1 base from J, with 26 bases in between. Germline-derived CDR1 and CDR2 are MGHRA and YSYEKL. There are 21 residues in the CDR3. CDR3 amino acids: CASSQLFLMSPGGRTNEKLFF. The DNA of the CDR3 is TGCGCCAGCAGCCAACTTTTTCTTATGTCTCCGGGGGGGCGAACTAATGAAAAACTGTTTTTT.